The next 28 T cell receptor beta chains were all read from a single sample in a study of regulatory T cells in long-lasting Graves disease. Arm-PCR of CDR3 regions and iRepertoire HTBI primers were the basis on which TCR beta libraries were built. From the multiplex PCR reads, TCRdb called clonotypes with MiXCR, one entry per CDR3 protein. The table has 200,000 to 250,000 distinct CDR3 sequences, around 20% seen once. Stated time point: newly diagnosed GD, antithyroid drugs for less than 3 months. There was RNA extracted from PBMCs, and the TCR library was made from it. Here the sequenced sample was peripheral blood mononuclear cells (PBMCs), taken at new diagnosis, from a patient treated with antithyroid drugs. These receptor sequences come from a female donor with Graves disease.

Here the CDR3 reads CASSIIGTDTQYF. The CDR3 nucleotides are TGTGCCAGTAGTATAATTGGTACAGATACGCAGTATTTT. The chain joins TRBV19 to TRBJ2-3, with D unresolved. The CDR3 runs to 13 residues. V was cut by 2 bases and J by 3 bases, with 6 bases left in between. CDR1 and CDR2 from the germline V gene are LNHDA and SQIVND (reference sequence). Full variable domain (outside the CDR3, taken from reference TRBV19 and TRBJ2-3): DGGITQSPKYLFRKEGQNVTLSCEQNLNHDAMYWYRQDPGQGLRLIYYSQIVNDFQKGDIAEGYSVSREKKESFPLTVTSAQKNPTAFYLCASSIIGTDTQYFGPGTRLTVL.

This clonotype was recorded many times. The chain carries TRBV6-1 and TRBJ1-4; TRBD1 matches 8 bases. Trimming at V came to 8 bases and at J to 11 bases, leaving 7 bases not matched to a gene. Germline V CDR1 and CDR2: MNHNS, SASEGT. The CDR3 totals 12 residues. Here the CDR3 reads CASGQGVGKLFF. The CDR3 DNA is TGTGCCAGCGGACAGGGTGTCGGCAAACTGTTTTTT.

The J gene is TRBJ2-2, the V gene TRBV7-9; 15 nucleotides agree with TRBD2. The CDR3 is 17 amino acids. CDR1 SEHNR and CDR2 FQNEAQ come from the germline V gene (reference sequence). V lost 5 bases and J lost 6; bases outside the gene matches: 7. CDR3 DNA: TGTGCCAGCAGCCCTAGGGGACTAGCGGGAGGATCCGGGGAGCTGTTTTTT. It is translated as CASSPRGLAGGSGELFF.

This chain links TRBV19 with TRBJ2-1; 14 bases line up with TRBD2. Trimming removed 3 bases from V and 8 bases from J; junction bases left unmatched: 9. CDR3 size: 17 residues. The germline CDR1 and CDR2 sequences are LNHDA and SQIVND (reference sequence). DNA of the CDR3: TGTGCCAGTAGTATGGTCTGGACTAGCGGGAGGTTAGATGAGCAGTTCTTC. Protein: CASSMVWTSGRLDEQFF.

This clonotype was observed at least ten times. The chain's CDR3 is CASSLRDRETEAFF. The CDR3 nucleotides are TGTGCCAGCAGTTTAAGGGACAGGGAGACTGAAGCTTTCTTT. This sequence joins TRBV28 and TRBJ1-1; TRBD1 matches 9 bases. The V segment lost 2 bases and the J segment 5 bases; nucleotides outside the gene matches: 3. CDR1 and CDR2 (germline): MDHEN, SYDVKM. The CDR3 loop spans 14 amino acids. Looking up the rest from reference TRBV28 and TRBJ1-1 gives the full variable domain: DVKVTQSSRYLVKRTGEKVFLECVQDMDHENMFWYRQDPGLGLRLIYFSYDVKMKEKGDIPEGYSVSREKKERFSLILESASTNQTSMYLCASSLRDRETEAFFGQGTRLTVV.

This clonotype has only a few counts. It may be a read error: a sequence one base away is much more abundant. The rearrangement uses TRBV12-3 or TRBV12-4 and TRBJ1-1; 7 bases agree with TRBD1. J gave up 10 bases and V 2 bases, and 10 bases lay outside the gene matches. The CDR3 runs to 14 residues. CDR3 nucleotide sequence: TGTGCCAGCAGTTTACTAGGGTCCCGGACAGGAGCTTTCTTT. It specifies CASSLLGSRTGAFF.

The chain couples TRBV7-6 to TRBJ2-1; TRBD2 matches 10 bases. This CDR3 has 15 amino acids. Trimming took 5 bases from V and 12 from J; bases not matched to a gene: 13. Germline V gene data show CDR1 as SGHVS and CDR2 as FNYEAQ. CDR3 DNA: TGTGCCAGCAGCGCTACCAGCGGGAGGGCCTTGACGCAGTTCTTC. Translated: CASSATSGRALTQFF.

This clonotype was counted only a few times. The J gene is TRBJ2-3, the V gene TRBV7-9, with a possible D match to TRBD2 (6 bases). CDR1 is SEHNR, CDR2 FQNEAQ, per germline (reference sequence). Deletions cut 3 bases from V and 1 base from J, with 8 bases between. The CDR3 has 14 residues. The CDR3 is CASSFGGGTDTQYF. The CDR3 region has the DNA TGTGCCAGCAGCTTCGGCGGGGGCACAGATACGCAGTATTTT.

This clonotype was observed at least ten times. CDR3 sequence (DNA): TGTGCCAGCAGCTACCACTCGACAGGGGGCAGGAATCAGCCCCAGCATTTT. Translating it yields CASSYHSTGGRNQPQHF. The V and J genes are TRBV11-1 and TRBJ1-5, with 10 bases matching TRBD1. J gave up 4 bases and V 4 bases, and 10 bases lay outside the gene matches. The CDR3 runs 17 residues. The germline gives CDR1 SGHAT, CDR2 FQDESV (reference sequence).

This clonotype was counted many times. This chain links TRBV30 with TRBJ2-7; D unclear. V lost 7 bases and J lost 3, with 16 bases in between. This CDR3 is built from 13 residues. Germline assignment: CDR1 GTSNPN and CDR2 SVGIG (reference sequence). The CDR3 nucleotides read TGTGCCTCCCGGCCCCCGGGCCTCTACGAGCAGTACTTC. Its translation is CASRPPGLYEQYF. Supplemented by reference TRBV30 and TRBJ2-7, the full variable domain reads SQTIHQWPATLVQPVGSPLSLECTVEGTSNPNLYWYRQAAGRGLQLLFYSVGIGQISSEVPQNLSASRPQDRQFILSSKKLLLSDSGFYLCASRPPGLYEQYFGPGTRLTVT.

In its sample, this clonotype ranks as large. The chain joins TRBV3-1 to TRBJ1-1, with D uncertain. There are 16 residues in the CDR3. Germline CDR1 LGHDT, CDR2 YNNKEL (reference sequence). V lost 3 bases, J lost 1 base, and 15 bases lay in between. The CDR3 nucleotides are TGTGCCAGCAGCCATGATCCCGGAGTCGCGAACACTGAAGCTTTCTTT. It is translated as CASSHDPGVANTEAFF. Full variable domain (outside the CDR3, taken from reference TRBV3-1 and TRBJ1-1): DTAVSQTPKYLVTQMGNDKSIKCEQNLGHDTMYWYKQDSKKFLKIMFSYNNKELIINETVPNRFSPKSPDKAHLNLHINSLELGDSAVYFCASSHDPGVANTEAFFGQGTRLTVV.

There are many counts of this clonotype. The CDR3 loop reads CASSSDRAGELFF. CDR3 DNA: TGTGCCAGCAGTTCGGACAGGGCCGGGGAGCTGTTTTTT. The genes are TRBV12-3 or TRBV12-4 and TRBJ2-2, with 8 bases identical to TRBD1. V lost 4 bases and J lost 6; bases outside the gene matches: 1. The CDR3 sequence is 13 residues long.

Many counts were recorded for this clonotype. V gene TRBV6-2 or TRBV6-3 combines with J gene TRBJ1-1; D call uncertain. The CDR3 extends over 14 amino acids. Deletions cut 4 bases from V and 6 bases from J, with 15 bases between. Germline V CDR1 and CDR2: MNHEY, SVGEGT. CDR3 residues: CASSFQVYSSEAFF. The CDR3 bases are TGTGCCAGCAGTTTTCAGGTATATAGCTCTGAAGCTTTCTTT.

The table lists this clonotype with many counts. The rearrangement links TRBV19 to TRBJ2-2; 15 nucleotides line up with TRBD2. Germline V lookup: CDR1 LNHDA, CDR2 SQIVND (reference sequence). V lost 5 bases to trimming and J lost 3 bases; unmatched junction nucleotides: 10. The length of the CDR3 is 19 residues. The CDR3 reads CASSLLGLAGGRDTGELFF. DNA of the CDR3: TGTGCCAGTAGTCTATTGGGACTAGCGGGAGGACGAGACACCGGGGAGCTGTTTTTT.

This clonotype was picked up many times. The V and J genes are TRBV10-3 and TRBJ2-1; TRBD2 aligns across 7 bases. The CDR3 runs to 17 residues. Per the germline V gene, CDR1 is ENHRY and CDR2 is SYGVKD. The V and J ends lost 4 bases and 0 bases, in that order; junction bases with no gene match: 9. CDR3 in amino acids: CAISGSQGLRSYNEQFF. Here the CDR3 DNA reads TGTGCCATCAGTGGGTCCCAGGGACTACGCTCCTACAATGAGCAGTTCTTC.

This clonotype has a count of ten or more. The chain carries TRBV5-1 and TRBJ2-7, with D perhaps TRBD2 (7 bases). V dropped 0 bases and J dropped 3 bases, with 16 bases sitting between them. Germline V gene data show CDR1 as SGHRS and CDR2 as YFSETQ. The CDR3 contains 16 residues. The chain's CDR3 is CASSLAQTRGGYEQYF. The DNA of the CDR3 is TGCGCCAGCAGCTTGGCTCAGACTAGGGGGGGCTACGAGCAGTACTTC.

In its sample, this clonotype was seen many times. The gene calls are TRBV29-1 and TRBJ2-5; a possible D gene is TRBD2 (5 bases). This CDR3 has 14 amino acids. CDR1 SQVTM and CDR2 ANQGSEA come from the germline V gene. V lost 4 bases, J lost 2 bases, and 14 bases lay in between. The CDR3 bases are TGCAGCGTTGCCCCTGGCGGGCTACAAGAGACCCAGTACTTC. Protein: CSVAPGGLQETQYF.

This clonotype has ten or more counts. The CDR3 DNA reads TGTGCCACCAGCAGAGATCTAGCAGGGGTCTATGGCTACACCTTC. Translating gives CATSRDLAGVYGYTF. This chain joins TRBV15 and TRBJ1-2; D is possibly TRBD1 (6 bases). Germline-derived CDR1 and CDR2 are LNHNV and YYDKDF (reference sequence). V dropped 0 bases and J dropped 4 bases, with 12 bases sitting between them. This CDR3 spans 15 amino acids.

The rearrangement links TRBV14 to TRBJ1-2; a possible D gene is TRBD1 (5 bases). Germline CDR1 reads SGHDN; CDR2 reads FVKESK. CDR3 length equals 12 residues. Trimming took 3 bases from V and 5 from J, leaving 7 bases between them. Here the CDR3 DNA reads TGTGCCAGCAGCCATGGGGGGTATGGCTACACCTTC. It encodes CASSHGGYGYTF.

This clonotype was seen repeatedly, ten times or more. The chain uses TRBV7-8 and TRBJ1-1, with D tentatively TRBD1 (6 bases). The CDR3 loop spans 14 amino acids. The germline CDR1 and CDR2 sequences are SGHVS and FQNEAQ. Trimming pared 5 bases from V and 6 bases from J, leaving 16 bases between. CDR3 bases: TGTGCCAGCAGCGTAAGACAGGTCTGGTCTGAAGCTTTCTTT. It specifies CASSVRQVWSEAFF. Looking up the rest from reference TRBV7-8 and TRBJ1-1 gives the full variable domain: GAGVSQSPRYKVAKRGQDVALRCDPISGHVSLFWYQQALGQGPEFLTYFQNEAQLDKSGLPSDRFFAERPEGSVSTLKIQRTQQEDSAVYLCASSVRQVWSEAFFGQGTRLTVV.

This clonotype was detected ten times or more. The chain combines TRBV6-1 with TRBJ1-1, with D tentatively TRBD1 (5 bases). The CDR3 extends over 12 amino acids. V lost 10 bases, J lost 5 bases, and 14 bases lay in between. Germline assignment: CDR1 MNHNS and CDR2 SASEGT. In DNA, the CDR3 is TGTGCCACCGGAGGTGGGGGAACTGAAGCTTTCTTT. Translation gives CATGGGGTEAFF.

The gene calls are TRBV20-1 and TRBJ2-7; 7 bases match TRBD1. The J segment lost 4 bases and the V segment lost 6 bases, leaving 9 bases of the junction unmatched. Germline assignment: CDR1 DFQATT and CDR2 SNEGSKA (reference sequence). This CDR3 has 13 amino acids. The DNA of the CDR3 is TGCAGTGCACTCACAGGGGCTGGGTACGAGCAGTACTTC. As protein: CSALTGAGYEQYF.

This clonotype was observed many times. The rearrangement uses TRBV20-1 and TRBJ1-4; 9 nucleotides line up with TRBD1. The CDR3 loop spans 14 amino acids. CDR1 is DFQATT and CDR2 is SNEGSKA in the germline V gene (reference sequence). V was pared by 6 bases and J by 8 bases, with 10 bases of the junction left unmatched. The CDR3 nucleotides are TGCAGTGCCCCCAAGGGGACAGGGAAAGAAAAACTGTTTTTT. Its protein product is CSAPKGTGKEKLFF.

This clonotype was seen ten or more times. CDR3 coding DNA: TGTGCCAACAGCCATAGTTGCCGGTCCGACCTGACCGCTGATTATAATTCACCCCTCCACTTT. Residues: CANSHSCRSDLTADYNSPLHF. This chain connects TRBV6-1 to TRBJ1-6; D gene ambiguous. Between the trimmed V and J ends, which lost 10 bases and 4 bases, there was a span of 35 bases. Germline V gives CDR1 MNHNS, CDR2 SASEGT. The length of the CDR3 is 21 residues.

This clonotype was recorded many times. This may come from a read error, since a much larger clone is one base off. The chain employs TRBV2 and TRBJ1-2; D unclear. Trimming pared 7 bases from V and 1 base from J, leaving 25 bases between. The CDR3 extends over 18 amino acids. Germline V lookup: CDR1 SNHLY, CDR2 FYNNEI. CDR3 sequence (DNA): TGTGCCAGCACCTCATGGGAGACGATCGCCCGGGGTAACTATGGCTACACCTTC. Translated, it gives CASTSWETIARGNYGYTF.

This clonotype has only a few counts. V usage is TRBV5-1 and J usage is TRBJ2-3; D is undetermined. Germline-derived CDR1 and CDR2 are SGHRS and YFSETQ. This CDR3 has 12 residues. V lost 1 base and J 6 bases, leaving 6 bases between the germline ends. The CDR3 DNA reads as TGCGCCAGCAGCTTGTTTTTGGATACGCAGTATTTT. Amino acids: CASSLFLDTQYF.

This clonotype was picked up many times. The chain combines TRBV27 with TRBJ1-5; D may be TRBD1 (5 bases). Between the trimmed V and J ends, which lost 5 bases and 0 bases, there was a span of 11 bases. This CDR3 is built from 15 residues. Per the germline V gene, CDR1 is MNHEY and CDR2 is SMNVEV (reference sequence). The CDR3 nucleotides read TGTGCCAGCAGTGGAGGGACTAATAGCAATCAGCCCCAGCATTTT. Its translation is CASSGGTNSNQPQHF.

This clonotype appeared a single time. V and J are TRBV6-1 and TRBJ2-7; 11 bases align to TRBD1. The CDR3 runs 14 residues. Germline trimming cut 6 bases from V and 3 bases from J; bases unmatched to any gene: 4. Germline CDR1 is MNHNS and CDR2 is SASEGT. This CDR3 is CASRRTGGNYEQYF. CDR3 DNA: TGTGCCAGCAGACGGACAGGGGGCAACTACGAGCAGTACTTC.